This TCR beta chain was obtained from a study of cytomegalovirus exposure and HLA in healthy donors. Looking at the study overall: The same platform as the approximately 670 first-cohort repertoires was used for the 95 to 150 validation repertoires, a later analysis reported.

CDR3 length: 16 residues. Germline loops: CDR1 MNHNS, CDR2 SASEGT. Unmatched junction bases numbered 12, after V lost 6 bases and J lost 3 bases. Details on this clone: Its cognate antigen is unknown.

Produced via immunoSEQ multiplex PCR; TCRdb's table is partial and in-frame only. The sample lists approximately 210,000 clones, roughly 88% seen once, with around 1.6% in the top ten. Broader study findings: Specific recognition of CMV antigens was confirmed in vitro for a few chains (all CMV-associated). The listing of roughly 160 TCR beta chains classed them as cytomegalovirus-associated.

The chain has TRBV6-1 and TRBJ2-5; 8 bases agree with TRBD1. The receptor was derived from a woman between 18 and 30 years old in good health and CMV-seronegative. Sequencing was performed on PBMCs. CDR3 in amino acids: CASSELDRGSKETQYF. As DNA, the CDR3 is TGTGCCAGCAGCGAACTCGACAGGGGAAGCAAAGAGACCCAGTACTTC.